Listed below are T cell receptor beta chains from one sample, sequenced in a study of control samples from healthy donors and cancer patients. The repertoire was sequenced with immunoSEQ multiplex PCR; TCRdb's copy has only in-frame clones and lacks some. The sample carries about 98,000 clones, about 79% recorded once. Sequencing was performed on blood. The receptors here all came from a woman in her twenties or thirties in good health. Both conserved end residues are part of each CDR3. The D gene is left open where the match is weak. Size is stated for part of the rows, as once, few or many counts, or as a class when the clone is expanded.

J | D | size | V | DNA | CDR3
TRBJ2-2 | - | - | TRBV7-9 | TGTGCCAGCAGCTTGAAAGACAGCTCCACCGGGGAGCTGTTTTTT | CASSLKDSSTGELFF
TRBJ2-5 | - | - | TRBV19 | TGTGCCAGTAGTAGAACCGGGACTCCTAGGGAGACCCAGTACTTC | CASSRTGTPRETQYF
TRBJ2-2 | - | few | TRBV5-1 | TGCGCCAGCAGCTTGGTTTTCACCGGGGAGCTGTTTTTT | CASSLVFTGELFF
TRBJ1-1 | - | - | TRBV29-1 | TGCAGCGTGCGAACACAATTGAACACTGAAGCTTTCTTT | CSVRTQLNTEAFF
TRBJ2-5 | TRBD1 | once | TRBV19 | TGTGCCAGTAGTAAGAAGGGACAGGCAATCCAAGAGACCCAGTACTTC | CASSKKGQAIQETQYF
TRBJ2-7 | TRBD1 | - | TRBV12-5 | TGTGCTAGTGGCCGAAGCACCGGGACAGGGATCCACGAGCAGTACTTC | CASGRSTGTGIHEQYF
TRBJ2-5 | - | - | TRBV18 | TGTGCCAGCTCACCCGGGGAGACCCAGTACTTC | CASSPGETQYF
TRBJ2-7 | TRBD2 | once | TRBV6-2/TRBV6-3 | TGTGCCAGCAGTTACCCTAGCGGGGGCCCGACTACCTACGAGCAGTACTTC | CASSYPSGGPTTYEQYF
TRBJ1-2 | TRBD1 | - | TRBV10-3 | TGTGCCAACTCCGGGACAGGGGAATATGGCTACACCTTC | CANSGTGEYGYTF
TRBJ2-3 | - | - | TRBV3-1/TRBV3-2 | TGTGCCAGCAGCCAGCCGGGGCCCCGGGGTACGCAGTATTTT | CASSQPGPRGTQYF
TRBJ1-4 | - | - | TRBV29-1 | TGCAGCGTGAAAGGGGACACTTCAACTAATGAAAAACTGTTTTTT | CSVKGDTSTNEKLFF
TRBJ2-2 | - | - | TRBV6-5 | TGTGCCAGCAGTTGGGGGGGCCCCACCGGGGAGCTGTTTTTT | CASSWGGPTGELFF
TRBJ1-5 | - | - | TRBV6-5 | TGTGCCGGGGGAGTGGTAGGTCAGCCCCAGCATTTT | CAGGVVGQPQHF
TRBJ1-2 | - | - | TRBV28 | TGTGCCAGCAGTTTTTTTGTTGCCAATGGCTACACCTTC | CASSFFVANGYTF
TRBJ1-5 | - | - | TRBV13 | TGTGCCAGCAGCTTAGGGGGGGGTGGTCAGCCCCAGCATTTT | CASSLGGGGQPQHF
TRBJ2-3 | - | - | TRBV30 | TGTGCCTGGAGTGCCGGTCAGGATAGCACAGATACGCAGTATTTT | CAWSAGQDSTDTQYF
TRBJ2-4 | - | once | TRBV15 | TGTGCCACCAGCAGGCAGGGTACCCCAGGGCACATTCAGTACTTC | CATSRQGTPGHIQYF
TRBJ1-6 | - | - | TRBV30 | TGTGCCTGGAGTCCCCTGGGCGATATCCTCGGTAATTCACCCCTCCACTTT | CAWSPLGDILGNSPLHF
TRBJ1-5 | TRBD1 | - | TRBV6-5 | TGTGCCAGCCGACAGGGGAATCAGCCCCAGCATTTT | CASRQGNQPQHF
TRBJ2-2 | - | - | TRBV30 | TGTGCCTGGAGTCAGGGGAACACCGGGGAGCTGTTTTTT | CAWSQGNTGELFF
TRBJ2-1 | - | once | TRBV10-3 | TGTGCCATCAGAGAGGGACGATCTCCTGAGCAGTTCTTC | CAIREGRSPEQFF
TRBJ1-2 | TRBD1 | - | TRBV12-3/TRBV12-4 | TGTGCCAGCAGTTCGGACAGGGGAGGTGGCTACACCTTC | CASSSDRGGGYTF
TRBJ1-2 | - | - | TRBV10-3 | TGTGCCATCGGGAGGGAGGAGGGCTATGGCTACACCTTC | CAIGREEGYGYTF
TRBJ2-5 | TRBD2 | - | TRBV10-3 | TGTGCCATCAGTTGGGGGAGCGGGGGCAAACAAGAGACCCAGTACTTC | CAISWGSGGKQETQYF
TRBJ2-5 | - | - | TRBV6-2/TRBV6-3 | TGTGCCAGCAGTTACGGGAAGGGGGTCGGAGAGACCCAGTACTTC | CASSYGKGVGETQYF
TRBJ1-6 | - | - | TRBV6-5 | TGTGCCAGCAGTACCCTACAGAGGGGAAATTCACCCCTCCACTTT | CASSTLQRGNSPLHF
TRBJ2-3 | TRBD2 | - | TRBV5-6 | TGTGCCAGCAGCTTAAGGACTAGCGGGGTCCGTAGCACAGATACGCAGTATTTT | CASSLRTSGVRSTDTQYF
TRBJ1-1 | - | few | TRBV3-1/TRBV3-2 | TGTGCCAGCAGCCAAGATCAGGGGCTGAAAGCTTTCTTT | CASSQDQGLKAFF
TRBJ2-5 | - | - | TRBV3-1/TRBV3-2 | TGTGCCAGCAGCCAAGTTCGGGGGTCAGAGACCCAGTACTTC | CASSQVRGSETQYF
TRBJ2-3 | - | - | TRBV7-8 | TGTGCCAGCAGCTTCGGGACTAGCACAGATACGCAGTATTTT | CASSFGTSTDTQYF
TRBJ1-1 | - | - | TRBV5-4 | TGTGCCAGCAGACGGAAAAGGGGGGCAGGGAACACTGAAGCTTTCTTT | CASRRKRGAGNTEAFF
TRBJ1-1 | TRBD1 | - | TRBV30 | TGTGCCTGGAGTTTAAATGCCAGGGGGGACACTGAAGCTTTCTTT | CAWSLNARGDTEAFF
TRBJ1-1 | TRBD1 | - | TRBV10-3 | TGTGCCATCAGTGAGTCGAGAGGGGGCAGACGGGACACTGAAGCTTTCTTT | CAISESRGGRRDTEAFF
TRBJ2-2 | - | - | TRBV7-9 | TGTGCCAGCAGCCAACCGCCCCGGGGGACCGGGGAGCTGTTTTTT | CASSQPPRGTGELFF
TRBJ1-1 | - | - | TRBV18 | TGTGCCAGCTCCCCGAAAGGGACTGAAGCTTTCTTT | CASSPKGTEAFF
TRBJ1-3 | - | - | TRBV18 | TGTGCCAGCTCACCACAGGGGGATGCTGGAAACACCATATATTTT | CASSPQGDAGNTIYF
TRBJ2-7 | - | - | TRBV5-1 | TGCGCCAGCAGCTTGTCTTCTGGGCCTCCGGGAGAGCAGTACTTC | CASSLSSGPPGEQYF
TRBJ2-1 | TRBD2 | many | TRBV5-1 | TGCGCCAGCAGCTTGACTAGCGGGGCTTACAATGAGCAGTTCTTC | CASSLTSGAYNEQFF
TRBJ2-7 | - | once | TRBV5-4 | TGTGCCAGCAGCTTGTGGACAGCTACCAATGACGAGCAGTACTTC | CASSLWTATNDEQYF
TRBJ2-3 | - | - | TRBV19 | TGTGCCAGTAGTATGCTGGGGGCAGGTACAGATACGCAGTATTTT | CASSMLGAGTDTQYF
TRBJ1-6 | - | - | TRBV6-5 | TGTGCCAGCACACGGCTCCTTTTCGAGTCCCTCCACTTT | CASTRLLFESLHF
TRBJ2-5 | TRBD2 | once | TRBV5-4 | TGTGCCAGCAGCTGGAGCGGGGGACCAGAGACCCAGTACTTC | CASSWSGGPETQYF
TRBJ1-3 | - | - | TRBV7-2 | TGTGCCAGCAGCTTAGCGCCGAGGCTAAGCTCTGGAAACACCATATATTTT | CASSLAPRLSSGNTIYF
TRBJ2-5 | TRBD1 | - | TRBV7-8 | TGTGCCAGCAGGGGACAGCCACAAGAGACCCAGTACTTC | CASRGQPQETQYF
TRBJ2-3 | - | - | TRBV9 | TGTGCCAGCAGCGCTACCACCTTCGGGCGAATGAGGACAGATACGCAGTATTTT | CASSATTFGRMRTDTQYF
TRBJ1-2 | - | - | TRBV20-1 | TGCAGTGCTAGTTCCCCCCAGGGGTCCTATGGCTACACCTTC | CSASSPQGSYGYTF
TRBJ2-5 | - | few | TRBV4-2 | TGTGCCAGCAGCCAAAATCTGGCCCAAGAGACCCAGTACTTC | CASSQNLAQETQYF
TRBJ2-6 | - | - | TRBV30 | TGTGCCTGGAGTAGGGAAGGGCCAGGGGCCAACGTCCTGACTTTC | CAWSREGPGANVLTF
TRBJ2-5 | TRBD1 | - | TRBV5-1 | TGCGCCAGCAGTTCCGGGACAGGAGAAGAGACCCAGTACTTC | CASSSGTGEETQYF
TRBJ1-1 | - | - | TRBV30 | TGTGCCTGGAGTGATTGGGTGAACACTGAAGCTTTCTTT | CAWSDWVNTEAFF